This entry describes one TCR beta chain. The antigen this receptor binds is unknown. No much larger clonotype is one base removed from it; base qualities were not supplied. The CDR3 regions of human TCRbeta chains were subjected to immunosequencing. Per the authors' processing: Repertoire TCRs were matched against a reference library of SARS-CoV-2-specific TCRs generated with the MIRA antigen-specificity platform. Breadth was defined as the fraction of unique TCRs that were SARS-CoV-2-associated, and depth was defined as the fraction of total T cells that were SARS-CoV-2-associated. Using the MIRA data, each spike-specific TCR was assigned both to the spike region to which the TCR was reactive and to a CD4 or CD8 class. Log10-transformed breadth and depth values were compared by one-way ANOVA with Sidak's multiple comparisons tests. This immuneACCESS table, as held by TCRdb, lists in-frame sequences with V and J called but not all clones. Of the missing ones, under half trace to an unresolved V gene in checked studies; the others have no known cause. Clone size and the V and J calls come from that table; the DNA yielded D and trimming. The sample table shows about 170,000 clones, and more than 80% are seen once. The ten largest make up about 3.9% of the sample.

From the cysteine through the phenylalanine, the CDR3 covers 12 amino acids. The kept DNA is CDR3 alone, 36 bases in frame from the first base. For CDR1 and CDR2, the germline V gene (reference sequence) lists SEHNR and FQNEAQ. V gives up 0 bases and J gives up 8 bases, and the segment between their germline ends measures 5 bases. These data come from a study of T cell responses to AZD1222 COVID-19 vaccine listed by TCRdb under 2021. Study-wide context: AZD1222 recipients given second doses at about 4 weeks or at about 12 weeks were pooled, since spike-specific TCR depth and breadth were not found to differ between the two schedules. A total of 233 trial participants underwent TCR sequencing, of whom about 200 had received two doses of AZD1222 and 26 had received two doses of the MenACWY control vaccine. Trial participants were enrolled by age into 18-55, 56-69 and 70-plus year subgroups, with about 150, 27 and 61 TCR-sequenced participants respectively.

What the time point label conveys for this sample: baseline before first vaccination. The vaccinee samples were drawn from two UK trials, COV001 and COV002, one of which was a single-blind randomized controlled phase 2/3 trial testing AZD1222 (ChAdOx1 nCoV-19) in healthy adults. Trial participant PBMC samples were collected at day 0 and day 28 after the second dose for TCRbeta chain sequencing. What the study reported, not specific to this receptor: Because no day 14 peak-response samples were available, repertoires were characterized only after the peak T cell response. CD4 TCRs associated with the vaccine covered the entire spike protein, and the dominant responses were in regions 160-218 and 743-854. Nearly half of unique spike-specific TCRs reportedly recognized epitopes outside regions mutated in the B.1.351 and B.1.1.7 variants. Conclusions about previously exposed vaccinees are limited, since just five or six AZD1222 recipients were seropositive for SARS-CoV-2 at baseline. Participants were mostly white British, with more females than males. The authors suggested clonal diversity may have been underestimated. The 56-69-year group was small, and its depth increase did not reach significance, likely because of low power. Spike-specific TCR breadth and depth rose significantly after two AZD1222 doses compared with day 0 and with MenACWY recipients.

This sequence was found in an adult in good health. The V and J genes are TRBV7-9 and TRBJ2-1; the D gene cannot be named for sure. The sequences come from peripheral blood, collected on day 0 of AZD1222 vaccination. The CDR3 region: CASSLAVYEQFF. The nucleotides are TGTGCCAGCAGCTTAGCCGTTTATGAGCAGTTCTTC.